The 4 T cell receptor beta chains presented below share a single source sample, sequenced in a study of T cells in Graves' hyperthyroidism and ophthalmopathy. There were TCR beta CDR3 regions amplified from RNA transcripts. In the first-round RT-PCR of the TCR CDR3, the HTBI primer set was used. TCRdb re-derived calls from the multiplex PCR reads in MiXCR, one entry per CDR3 protein. The repertoire holds about 690,000 distinct CDR3 sequences, with about 18% as singletons. Sequencing used blood. All receptors come from a man aged 50 to 59 with Graves' hyperthyroidism.

This clonotype has just a few counts. The CDR3 DNA reads TGCGCCAGCAGCTTGGAATTCCGGGGACGTAAAGAGACCCAGTACTTC. Encoded protein: CASSLEFRGRKETQYF. The gene calls are TRBV5-1 and TRBJ2-5; TRBD1 or TRBD2 may be the D gene (5 bases each). CDR1 and CDR2 from the germline V gene are SGHRS and YFSETQ. The CDR3 spans 16 residues. The ends were cut back, 0 bases at V and 3 bases at J, with 15 bases in the middle. Full variable domain (outside the CDR3, taken from reference TRBV5-1 and TRBJ2-5): KAGVTQTPRYLIKTRGQQVTLSCSPISGHRSVSWYQQTPGQGLQFLFEYFSETQRNKGNFPGRFSGRQFSNSRSEMNVSTLELGDSALYLCASSLEFRGRKETQYFGPGTRLLVL.

This clonotype was detected many times. A much larger clone sits a single nucleotide away, making a read error possible. CDR3 sequence (DNA): TGTGCCAGCAGCCCTCTGGGACGGGGTTCCTACGAGCAGTACTTC. This translates into CASSPLGRGSYEQYF. This rearrangement joins TRBV11-2 to TRBJ2-7; TRBD1 or TRBD2 may be the D gene (5 bases each). Germline V gene sequence: CDR1 SGHAT, CDR2 FQNNGV. V was pared by 5 bases and J by 1 base, with 15 bases between. The CDR3 contains 15 residues.

In its sample, this clonotype was seen many times. V gene TRBV2 combines with J gene TRBJ2-5; 7 positions agree with TRBD2. The V gene's germline CDR1 is SNHLY and CDR2 FYNNEI. This CDR3 comprises 12 residues. The junction had 9 bases not matched to a gene; V was cut back by 10 bases and J by 7 bases. The CDR3 DNA is TGTGCCACCCTGGGTACGGGGGGGACCCAGTACTTC. Protein: CATLGTGGTQYF.

This clonotype was seen at least ten times. This chain uses TRBV7-9 with TRBJ2-1; 12 bases fit TRBD2. V lost 5 bases, J lost 9 bases, and 8 bases stayed unmatched. Germline assignment: CDR1 SEHNR and CDR2 FQNEAQ (reference sequence). The CDR3 sequence is 15 residues long. This chain's CDR3 is CASSPGLAGSAEQFF. CDR3 nucleotides: TGTGCCAGCAGCCCCGGACTAGCGGGATCTGCTGAGCAGTTCTTC.